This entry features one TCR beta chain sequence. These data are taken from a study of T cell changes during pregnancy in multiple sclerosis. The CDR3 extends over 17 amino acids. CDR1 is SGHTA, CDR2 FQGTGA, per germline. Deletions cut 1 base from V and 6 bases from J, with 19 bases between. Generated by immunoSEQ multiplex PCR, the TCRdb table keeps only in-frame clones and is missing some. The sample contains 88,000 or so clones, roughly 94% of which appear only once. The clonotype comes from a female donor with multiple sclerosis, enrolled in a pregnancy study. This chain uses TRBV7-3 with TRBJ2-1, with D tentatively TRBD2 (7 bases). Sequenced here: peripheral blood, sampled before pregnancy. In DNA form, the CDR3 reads TGTGCCAGCAGCTTAATCGTGTCCGGGGGGCCAACCAATGAGCAGTTCTTC. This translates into CASSLIVSGGPTNEQFF. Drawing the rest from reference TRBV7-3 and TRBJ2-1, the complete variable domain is GAGVSQTPSNKVTEKGKYVELRCDPISGHTALYWYRQSLGQGPEFLIYFQGTGAADDSGLPNDRFFAVRPEGSVSTLKIQRTERGDSAVYLCASSLIVSGGPTNEQFFGPGTRLTVL.